This T cell receptor (beta chain) was identified during a study of early T cells in non-severe SARS-CoV-2 infection. Germline V lookup: CDR1 KGHDR, CDR2 SFDVKD. Losses at the gene ends were 4 bases for V and 2 bases for J; bases not matched to a gene: 4. This CDR3 region has 14 residues. Individual cDNA molecules carried attached unique molecular identifiers. Each CDR3 protein is one row after TCRdb ran MiXCR on the 5' RACE reads. The top ten hold approximately 14% of the sample, which has about 25,000 distinct CDR3 sequences, 4.3% seen once. This clonotype came up many times. This chain links TRBV24-1 with TRBJ2-7; 7 bases align to TRBD1. The sample was whole blood. The clonotype was recovered from an adult who was a healthcare worker with PCR-confirmed SARS-CoV-2 infection or an uninfected control (not recorded which). The chain's CDR3 is CATSENRGAYEQYF. The CDR3 bases are TGTGCCACCAGTGAGAACAGGGGCGCCTACGAGCAGTACTTC.